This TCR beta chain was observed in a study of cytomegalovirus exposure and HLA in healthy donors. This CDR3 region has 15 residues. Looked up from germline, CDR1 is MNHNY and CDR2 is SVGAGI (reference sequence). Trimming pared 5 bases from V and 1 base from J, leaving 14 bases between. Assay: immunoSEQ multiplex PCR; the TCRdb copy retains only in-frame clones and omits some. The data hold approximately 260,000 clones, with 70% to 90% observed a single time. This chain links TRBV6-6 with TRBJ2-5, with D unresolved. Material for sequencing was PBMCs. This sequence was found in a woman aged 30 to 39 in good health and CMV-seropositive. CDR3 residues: CASSPFRELQETQYF. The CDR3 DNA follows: TGTGCCAGCAGTCCGTTCCGCGAGCTCCAAGAGACCCAGTACTTC.